The following is a TCR beta chain sequence with its context. Its antigen is not identified. Among the approximately 110 subjects of the validation cohort, separate from the 666-subject first cohort, were the donors. The data were obtained in a study of cytomegalovirus exposure and HLA in healthy donors. Sequencing was performed with immunoSEQ multiplex PCR; in TCRdb, only in-frame clones are kept and a portion is missing. The sample lists about 140,000 clones; roughly nine tenths were seen once. General study points: The study flagged around 160 TCR beta chains as cytomegalovirus-associated. The dataset shows that most TCR sequences were rare, while some public TCRs occurred in many donors. The CMV antigen specificity of three CMV-associated chains was confirmed through in vitro analysis.

CDR1 and CDR2 (germline): LNHNV, YYDKDF (reference sequence). The CDR3 runs to 14 residues. V lost 0 bases and J lost 4, with 9 bases in between. This sequence originates from a man younger than 30 in good health and CMV-seronegative. Sequencing input: PBMCs. V is TRBV15 and J is TRBJ1-2; D is possibly TRBD1 (5 bases). CDR3 amino acids: CATSRDRVGYGYTF. CDR3 coding DNA: TGTGCCACCAGCAGAGACAGGGTTGGCTATGGCTACACCTTC.